This T cell receptor (beta chain) was sequenced for a study of CD8 T cells in ankylosing spondylitis. General study points: Clones linked to disease were reported to show significant enrichment in matched ankylosing spondylitis synovial fluid.

A single record per CDR3 protein comes from TCRdb applying MiXCR to the 5' RACE reads. The data show 100,000 to 150,000 distinct CDR3 sequences, around 9.3% seen once. This clonotype was detected many times. No antigen is known for it. The CDR3 is 19 amino acids. With 2 bases clipped from V and 0 bases from J, the junction kept 8 bases outside the gene matches. Germline CDR1 reads SGHTA; CDR2 reads FQGNSA. The V gene is TRBV7-2, the J gene TRBJ1-6; 9 nucleotides match TRBD1. The source of this sequence is a male donor with ankylosing spondylitis or in good health (not recorded which). Sequenced material: blood, either unsorted or a sorted T cell fraction (not recorded which). The CDR3 sequence is CASSLSGTGMSSYNSPLHF. CDR3 nucleotides: TGTGCCAGCAGCTTATCGGGGACAGGGATGAGCTCCTATAATTCACCCCTCCACTTT.